The next 29 T cell receptor beta chains were all read from a single sample in a study of cytomegalovirus exposure and HLA in healthy donors. Both 60 Vbeta primers and 13 Jbeta primers went into the PCR. Sequenced by immunoSEQ multiplex PCR; TCRdb stores in-frame clones only, minus some. The sample lists 150,000 to 200,000 clones, about 88% seen once, with under 2% in the top ten. Material: PBMCs. These receptor sequences come from a woman aged 18-29 years in good health and CMV-seronegative.

This chain connects TRBV10-3 to TRBJ2-7; 7 bases are a match to TRBD1. Germline assignment: CDR1 ENHRY and CDR2 SYGVKD. With 7 bases clipped from V and 2 bases from J, the junction kept 5 bases outside the gene matches. The CDR3 has 13 residues. As DNA, the CDR3 is TGTGCCATCACCCCGGGACAGCCCTACGAGCAGTACTTC. It translates to CAITPGQPYEQYF.

The rearrangement uses TRBV27 and TRBJ2-7, with 7 bases fitting TRBD1. The V and J ends lost 3 bases and 3 bases, in that order; junction bases with no gene match: 17. The CDR3 runs to 18 residues. Germline CDR1 reads MNHEY; CDR2 reads SMNVEV (reference sequence). CDR3 sequence: CASSLGRKGAGAHYEQYF. CDR3 DNA: TGTGCCAGCAGTTTGGGTAGAAAGGGGGCTGGGGCCCACTACGAGCAGTACTTC.

The chain links TRBV5-6 to TRBJ2-4, with a possible D match to TRBD1 (5 bases). The CDR3 consists of 15 residues. Germline V gene data show CDR1 as SGHDT and CDR2 as YYEEEE. Trimming stripped 0 bases from V and 4 bases from J, with 11 bases between. The CDR3 sequence: CASSLEATVKNIQYF. CDR3 nucleotides: TGTGCCAGCAGCTTGGAGGCGACAGTTAAAAACATTCAGTACTTC.

V is TRBV29-1 and J is TRBJ2-7, with TRBD1 identical over 9 bases. This CDR3 is 14 amino acids long. CDR1 SQVTM and CDR2 ANQGSEA come from the germline V gene. J was trimmed by 5 bases and V by 3 bases; bases with no gene match: 8. The CDR3 loop reads CSVDPGQGTNEQYF. The CDR3 DNA is TGCAGCGTTGACCCGGGACAGGGTACCAACGAGCAGTACTTC.

The chain links TRBV30 to TRBJ1-5; possible D gene TRBD1, 5 bases. CDR3 length equals 14 residues. V lost 4 bases and J lost 5, with 15 bases in between. Germline loops: CDR1 GTSNPN, CDR2 SVGIG (reference sequence). CDR3 coding DNA: TGTGCCTGGACCGGGGGAGGGGATGATCAGCCCCAGCATTTT. It yields the protein CAWTGGGDDQPQHF.

This clone appeared a single time. This rearrangement joins TRBV5-8 to TRBJ1-1; the match to TRBD1 covers 7 bases. CDR3 length: 15 residues. The V gene end was trimmed by 3 bases and the J gene end by 8 bases; junction bases not matched to a gene: 13. Germline V gives CDR1 SGHTS, CDR2 YDEGEE. The CDR3 nucleotides read TGTGCCAGCAGCTCTAAGGGGGCCCCACAAGGGGAAGCTTTCTTT. Residues: CASSSKGAPQGEAFF.

This clone was seen just once. The chain combines TRBV4-2 with TRBJ2-3; TRBD2 aligns across 14 bases. The germline V gene encodes CDR1 LGHNA and CDR2 YNFKEQ. The CDR3 covers 16 residues. Germline trimming cut 5 bases from V and 6 bases from J; bases unmatched to any gene: 7. The CDR3 region is CASSSGLAGGSDTQYF. In nucleotides, the CDR3 is TGTGCCAGCAGCTCAGGACTAGCGGGGGGCTCGGATACGCAGTATTTT.

In this sample, this clone turned up once. A read error may produce the germline difference seen at one junction end. The chain links TRBV7-9 to TRBJ1-2; possible D gene TRBD1, 5 bases. This CDR3 comprises 14 residues. CDR1 is SEHNR and CDR2 is FQNEAQ in the germline V gene (reference sequence). Here the CDR3 reads CSSSVVGADYGYTF. CDR3 nucleotides: TGTTCCAGCAGCGTGGTAGGGGCGGACTATGGCTACACCTTC. The full variable domain, with the rest looked up from reference TRBV7-9 and TRBJ1-2, is DTGVSQNPRHKITKRGQNVTFRCDPISEHNRLYWYRQTLGQGPEFLTYFQNEAQLEKSRLLSDRFSAERPKGSFSTLEIQRTEQGDSAMYLCSSSVVGADYGYTFGSGTRLTVV.

The chain couples TRBV18 to TRBJ1-2; tentative D call: TRBD1 (5 bases). Germline V gene data show CDR1 as KGHSH and CDR2 as LQKENI. The ends were cut back, 3 bases at V and 4 bases at J, with 18 bases in the middle. The CDR3 runs to 16 residues. The CDR3 is CASSPSEGVLSYGYTF. The CDR3 nucleotides read TGTGCCAGCTCACCGTCGGAAGGGGTACTTAGCTATGGCTACACCTTC.

This clone was counted once. The genes are TRBV7-2 and TRBJ1-1; the match to TRBD1 covers 9 bases. The CDR3 runs 14 residues. Trimming removed 4 bases from V and 1 base from J; junction bases left unmatched: 1. In germline, CDR1 is SGHTA, CDR2 FQGNSA. The CDR3 DNA follows: TGTGCCAGCAGCTGGGACAGGGCGAACACTGAAGCTTTCTTT. Translating it yields CASSWDRANTEAFF.

The chain carries TRBV18 and TRBJ2-7; maybe TRBD1 (5 bases). The germline V gene has CDR1 KGHSH and CDR2 LQKENI. This CDR3 region has 14 residues. The V and J ends lost 3 bases and 5 bases respectively, with 14 bases between them. In DNA, the CDR3 is TGTGCCAGCTCACCTGGGGCTCCACTCCACGAGCAGTACTTC. Amino acid sequence: CASSPGAPLHEQYF.

This chain connects TRBV5-1 to TRBJ2-5, with D maybe TRBD1 (5 bases). The J call is doubtful: the DNA matches TRBJ2-7 better. The CDR3 covers 16 residues. Per germline, CDR1 SGHRS and CDR2 YFSETQ. The CDR3 region is CASSLVGGQINYEQYF. The CDR3 coding sequence is TGCGCCAGCAGCTTGGTCGGCGGACAAATTAACTACGAGCAGTACTTC.

The chain couples TRBV6-1 to TRBJ2-2, with TRBD2 identical over 7 bases. The length of the CDR3 is 15 residues. J was trimmed by 5 bases and V by 4 bases; bases with no gene match: 7. CDR1 is MNHNS and CDR2 is SASEGT in the germline V gene. The DNA for the CDR3 is TGTGCCAGCAGTGCCCAGCGGGGAGGGACCGGGGAGCTGTTTTTT. Its protein product is CASSAQRGGTGELFF.

The CDR3 region is CSVEGLASPWNEQFF. The CDR3 DNA reads as TGCAGCGTTGAGGGACTAGCGTCTCCCTGGAATGAGCAGTTCTTC. The chain has TRBV29-1 and TRBJ2-1, with 10 positions matching TRBD2. There are 15 residues in the CDR3. Germline trimming cut 3 bases from V and 7 bases from J; bases unmatched to any gene: 9. Germline V gives CDR1 SQVTM, CDR2 ANQGSEA.

This clone was detected only once. The rearrangement joins TRBV4-1 to TRBJ1-2; 9 bases fit TRBD1. Germline V CDR1 and CDR2: MGHRA, YSYEKL. After removal of 5 bases from V and 7 bases from J, the junction contained 8 bases not matched to a gene. This CDR3 is 14 amino acids long. DNA for the CDR3: TGCGCCAGCAGCGCCCCACAGGGGGCCGGTGGCTACACCTTC. As protein: CASSAPQGAGGYTF.

This chain links TRBV15 with TRBJ2-7; weak D call: TRBD2 (6 bases). V was shortened by 0 bases and J by 4 bases, with 10 bases between the two germline ends. The CDR3 loop spans 14 amino acids. CDR1 and CDR2 (germline): LNHNV, YYDKDF (reference sequence). The CDR3 protein is CATSRDRLAYEQYF. CDR3 nucleotides: TGTGCCACCAGCAGAGATCGTCTAGCGTACGAGCAGTACTTC. Complete variable domain (other parts from reference TRBV15 and TRBJ2-7): DAMVIQNPRYQVTQFGKPVTLSCSQTLNHNVMYWYQQKSSQAPKLLFHYYDKDFNNEADTPDNFQSRRPNTSFCFLDIRSPGLGDTAMYLCATSRDRLAYEQYFGPGTRLTVT.

The V and J genes are TRBV18 and TRBJ2-7; TRBD2 aligns across 7 bases. The J segment lost 6 bases and the V segment lost 2 bases, leaving 4 bases of the junction unmatched. CDR3 length equals 13 residues. CDR1 KGHSH and CDR2 LQKENI come from the germline V gene. The CDR3 nucleotides are TGTGCCAGCTCACCAAGGGAGGGGCCCGAGCAGTACTTC. It translates to CASSPREGPEQYF.

About this clone: The same CDR3 is also encoded by other DNA sequences in this sample. The chain couples TRBV4-2 to TRBJ2-2, with D possibly TRBD2 on 7 matching bases. In germline, CDR1 is LGHNA, CDR2 YNFKEQ. The length of the CDR3 is 15 residues. Trimming removed 0 bases from V and 7 bases from J, with 12 bases in between. The CDR3 reads CASSQEGGGLGELFF. The CDR3 coding sequence is TGTGCCAGCAGCCAAGAAGGGGGAGGGCTCGGGGAGCTGTTTTTT.

The chain carries TRBV7-8 and TRBJ2-5; TRBD1 aligns across 10 bases. V trimming: 3 bases; J trimming: 5 bases; junction bases outside the gene matches: 3. CDR1 and CDR2 (germline): SGHVS, FQNEAQ. This CDR3 spans 14 amino acids. The CDR3 region is CASSLDRGIETQYF. CDR3 DNA: TGTGCCAGCAGCTTGGACAGGGGGATCGAGACCCAGTACTTC. Supplemented by reference TRBV7-8 and TRBJ2-5, the full variable domain reads GAGVSQSPRYKVAKRGQDVALRCDPISGHVSLFWYQQALGQGPEFLTYFQNEAQLDKSGLPSDRFFAERPEGSVSTLKIQRTQQEDSAVYLCASSLDRGIETQYFGPGTRLLVL.

The J gene is TRBJ1-3, the V gene TRBV28; D gene uncertain. This CDR3 has 16 amino acids. V was cut by 4 bases and J by 0 bases, with 13 bases left in between. Germline V gene data show CDR1 as MDHEN and CDR2 as SYDVKM. In nucleotides, the CDR3 is TGTGCCAGCAGTTCCCCCTACGGTGACTCTGGAAACACCATATATTTT. Residues: CASSSPYGDSGNTIYF. The whole variable domain, filled in from reference TRBV28 and TRBJ1-3, reads DVKVTQSSRYLVKRTGEKVFLECVQDMDHENMFWYRQDPGLGLRLIYFSYDVKMKEKGDIPEGYSVSREKKERFSLILESASTNQTSMYLCASSSPYGDSGNTIYFGEGSWLTVV.

This clone has just a few counts. The rearrangement uses TRBV21-1 and TRBJ1-1. TRBV21-1 counts as a pseudogene. This CDR3 has 13 amino acids. The CDR3 DNA sequence: TGTGCCAGCAGCAAATCGGGGAACACTGAAGCTTTCTTT. It is translated as CASSKSGNTEAFF.

The chain couples TRBV9 to TRBJ2-1; 9 bases are a match to TRBD2. The CDR3 sequence is 15 residues long. With 2 bases clipped from V and 0 bases from J, the junction kept 0 bases outside the gene matches. CDR1 is SGDLS and CDR2 is YYNGEE in the germline V gene. The CDR3 nucleotides read TGTGCCAGCAGCGTGACTAGCGGCTCCTACAATGAGCAGTTCTTC. Translated: CASSVTSGSYNEQFF.

This chain uses TRBV28 with TRBJ1-2; D uncertain. The CDR3 spans 12 residues. V dropped 4 bases and J dropped 6 bases, with 9 bases sitting between them. Germline CDR1 and CDR2: MDHEN and SYDVKM. CDR3 region: CASSSGKDGYTF. CDR3 DNA sequence: TGTGCCAGCAGTTCAGGAAAGGATGGCTACACCTTC.

The chain employs TRBV27 and TRBJ2-7; 9 nucleotides line up with TRBD1. The CDR3 runs 14 residues. CDR1 is MNHEY, CDR2 SMNVEV, per germline (reference sequence). Losses at the gene ends were 3 bases for V and 5 bases for J; bases not matched to a gene: 5. CDR3 loop: CASSFGTGHHEQYF. DNA for the CDR3: TGTGCCAGCAGTTTTGGGACAGGGCACCACGAGCAGTACTTC.

The chain combines TRBV18 with TRBJ1-4; D gene ambiguous. This CDR3 comprises 14 residues. CDR1 KGHSH and CDR2 LQKENI come from the germline V gene. The V end lost 2 bases, the J end lost 5 bases, and 9 bases lay between the germline ends. CDR3 DNA sequence: TGTGCCAGCTCACCATCGGGTTCGAATGAAAAACTGTTTTTT. Its protein is CASSPSGSNEKLFF.

The V call is TRBV5-1, the J call TRBJ1-1; TRBD1 agrees at 8 bases. Germline V gene lookup returns CDR1 SGHRS and CDR2 YFSETQ. With V trimmed by 0 bases and J by 3 bases, 7 bases remained unmatched. The CDR3 covers 16 residues. This chain's CDR3 is CASSLVGQGEYTEAFF. The CDR3 region has the DNA TGCGCCAGCAGCTTGGTCGGACAGGGCGAGTACACTGAAGCTTTCTTT.

This chain links TRBV5-1 with TRBJ1-1; TRBD1 might be the D (5 bases). Germline CDR1 SGHRS, CDR2 YFSETQ. The V end was cut by 4 bases, the J end by 1 base, with 14 bases between. This CDR3 comprises 15 residues. The CDR3 loop is CASSTLGGPNTEAFF. CDR3 DNA sequence: TGCGCCAGCAGCACCCTCGGGGGTCCGAACACTGAAGCTTTCTTT. Full variable domain (remainder filled in from reference TRBV5-1 and TRBJ1-1): KAGVTQTPRYLIKTRGQQVTLSCSPISGHRSVSWYQQTPGQGLQFLFEYFSETQRNKGNFPGRFSGRQFSNSRSEMNVSTLELGDSALYLCASSTLGGPNTEAFFGQGTRLTVV.

This chain links TRBV11-2 with TRBJ2-1, with a weak D call TRBD2 (5 bases). The CDR3 totals 15 residues. V lost 4 bases to trimming and J lost 8 bases, with 18 bases between them. CDR1 and CDR2 from the germline V gene are SGHAT and FQNNGV. CDR3 DNA: TGTGCCAGCAGCTCCCCCGCGGGCAGGACCCATGAGCAGTTCTTC. It yields the protein CASSSPAGRTHEQFF.

The CDR3 DNA sequence: TGTGCCAGCAGTTATTCAACGACAGGCCAGCCCCAGCATTTT. This translates into CASSYSTTGQPQHF. This sequence joins TRBV6-5 and TRBJ1-5; maybe TRBD1 (6 bases). There are 14 residues in the CDR3. Germline-derived CDR1 and CDR2 are MNHEY and SVGAGI. Trimming took 3 bases from V and 7 from J, leaving 13 bases between them.